This TCR beta chain originates from a study of blood T cells in healthy people across ages. Through a sample-barcoded 5' primer and a J-beta primer mix, a second PCR was run for roughly 6 to 11 cycles. TCRdb reprocessed the 5' RACE reads via MiXCR and lists one record per CDR3 protein. The repertoire has hundreds of thousands of distinct CDR3 sequences, over 25% of them found once; the top ten carry 3% to 4.5%. In its sample, this clonotype was seen a few times. The sample also formed part of further work on T cells of mothers and their children.

This clonotype was obtained from a boy between 2 and 15 years old in good health. The sequenced material came from blood.

The CDR3: CSASWRAGEQYF. DNA of the CDR3: TGCAGTGCTAGTTGGAGGGCGGGAGAGCAGTACTTC. The chain carries TRBV20-1 and TRBJ2-7; the D gene is possibly TRBD2 (6 bases). Germline-derived CDR1 and CDR2 are DFQATT and SNEGSKA (reference sequence). V gave up 3 bases and J gave up 7 bases, with 13 bases separating them. There are 12 residues in the CDR3.